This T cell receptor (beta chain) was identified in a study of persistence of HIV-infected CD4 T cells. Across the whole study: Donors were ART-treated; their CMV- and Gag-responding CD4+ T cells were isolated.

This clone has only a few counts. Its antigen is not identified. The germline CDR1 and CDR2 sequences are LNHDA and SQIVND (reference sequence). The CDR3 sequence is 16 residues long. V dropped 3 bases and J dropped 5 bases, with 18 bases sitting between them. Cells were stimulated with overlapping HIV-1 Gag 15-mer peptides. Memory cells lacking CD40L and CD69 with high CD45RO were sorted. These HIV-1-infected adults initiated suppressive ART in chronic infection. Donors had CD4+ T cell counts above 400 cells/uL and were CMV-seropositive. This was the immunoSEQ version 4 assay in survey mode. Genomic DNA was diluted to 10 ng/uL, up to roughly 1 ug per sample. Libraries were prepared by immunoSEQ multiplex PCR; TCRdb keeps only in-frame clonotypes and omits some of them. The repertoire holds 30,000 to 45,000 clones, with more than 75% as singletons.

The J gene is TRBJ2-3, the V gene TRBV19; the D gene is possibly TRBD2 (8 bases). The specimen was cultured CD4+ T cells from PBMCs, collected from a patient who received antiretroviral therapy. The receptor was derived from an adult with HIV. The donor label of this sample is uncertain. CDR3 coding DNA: TGTGCCAGTAGTATTAAAGGGGGCCGGGGGGGAGATACGCAGTATTTT. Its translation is CASSIKGGRGGDTQYF.